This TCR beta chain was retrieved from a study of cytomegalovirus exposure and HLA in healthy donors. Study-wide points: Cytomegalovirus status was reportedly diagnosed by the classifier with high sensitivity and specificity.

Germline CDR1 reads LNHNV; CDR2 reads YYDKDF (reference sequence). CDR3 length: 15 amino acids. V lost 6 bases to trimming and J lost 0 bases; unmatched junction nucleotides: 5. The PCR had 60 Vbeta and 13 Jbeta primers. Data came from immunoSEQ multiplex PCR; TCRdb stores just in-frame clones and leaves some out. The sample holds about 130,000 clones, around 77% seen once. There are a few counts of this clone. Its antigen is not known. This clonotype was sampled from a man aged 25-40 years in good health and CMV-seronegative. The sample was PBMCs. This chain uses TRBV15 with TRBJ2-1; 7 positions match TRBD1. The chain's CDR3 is CATSRDSHSYNEQFF. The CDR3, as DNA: TGTGCCACCAGTAGGGACAGCCACTCCTACAATGAGCAGTTCTTC.